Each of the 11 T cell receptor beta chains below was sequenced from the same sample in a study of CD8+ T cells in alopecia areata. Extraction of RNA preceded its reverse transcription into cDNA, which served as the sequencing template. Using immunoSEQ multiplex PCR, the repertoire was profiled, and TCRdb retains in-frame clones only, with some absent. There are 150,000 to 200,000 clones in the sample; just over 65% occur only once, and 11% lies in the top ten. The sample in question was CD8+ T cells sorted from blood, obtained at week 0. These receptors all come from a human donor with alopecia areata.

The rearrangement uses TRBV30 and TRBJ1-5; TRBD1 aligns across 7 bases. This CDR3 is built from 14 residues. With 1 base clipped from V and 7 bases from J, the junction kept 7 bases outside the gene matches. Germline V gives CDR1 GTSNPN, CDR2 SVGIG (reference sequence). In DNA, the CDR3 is TGTGCCTGGAGTGAACAGGGGAATGGACAGCCCCAGCATTTT. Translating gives CAWSEQGNGQPQHF.

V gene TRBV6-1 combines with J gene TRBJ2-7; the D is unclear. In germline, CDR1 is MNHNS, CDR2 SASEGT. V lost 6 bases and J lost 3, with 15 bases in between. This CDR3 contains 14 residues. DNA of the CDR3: TGTGCCAGCAGCTCTGTGGACCGGAGCTACGAGCAGTACTTC. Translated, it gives CASSSVDRSYEQYF.

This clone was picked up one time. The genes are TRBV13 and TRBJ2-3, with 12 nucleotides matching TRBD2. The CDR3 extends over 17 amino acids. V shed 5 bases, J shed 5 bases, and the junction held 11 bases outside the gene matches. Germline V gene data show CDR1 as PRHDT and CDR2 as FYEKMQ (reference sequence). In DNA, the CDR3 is TGTGCCAGCAGCAGCCGCCTAGCGGGGGGGCTTGGAGATACGCAGTATTTT. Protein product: CASSSRLAGGLGDTQYF.

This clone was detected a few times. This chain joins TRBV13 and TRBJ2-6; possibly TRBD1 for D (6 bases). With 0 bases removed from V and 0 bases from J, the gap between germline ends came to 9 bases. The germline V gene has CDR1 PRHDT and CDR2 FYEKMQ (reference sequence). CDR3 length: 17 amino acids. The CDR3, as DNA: TGTGCCAGCAGCTTAGGACAGGGCATCTCTGGGGCCAACGTCCTGACTTTC. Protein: CASSLGQGISGANVLTF.

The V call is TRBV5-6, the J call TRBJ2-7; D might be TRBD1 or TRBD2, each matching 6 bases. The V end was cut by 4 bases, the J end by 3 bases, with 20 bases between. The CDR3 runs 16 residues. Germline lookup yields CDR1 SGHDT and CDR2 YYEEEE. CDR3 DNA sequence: TGTGCCAGCAGCGGGGGGCCAGTTTTGTCAGACTACGAGCAGTACTTC. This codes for CASSGGPVLSDYEQYF.

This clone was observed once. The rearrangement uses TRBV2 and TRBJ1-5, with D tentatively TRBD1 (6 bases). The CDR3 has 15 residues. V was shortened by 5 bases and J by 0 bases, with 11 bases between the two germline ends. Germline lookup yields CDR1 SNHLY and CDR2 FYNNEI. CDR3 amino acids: CASSYRDYSNQPQHF. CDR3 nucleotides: TGTGCCAGCAGTTACAGGGACTATAGCAATCAGCCCCAGCATTTT.

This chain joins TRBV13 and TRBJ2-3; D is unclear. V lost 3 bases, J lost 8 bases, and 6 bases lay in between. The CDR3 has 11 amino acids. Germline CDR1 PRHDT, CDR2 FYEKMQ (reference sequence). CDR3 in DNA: TGTGCCAGCAGCTTGAAGGCTACGCAGTATTTT. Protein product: CASSLKATQYF.

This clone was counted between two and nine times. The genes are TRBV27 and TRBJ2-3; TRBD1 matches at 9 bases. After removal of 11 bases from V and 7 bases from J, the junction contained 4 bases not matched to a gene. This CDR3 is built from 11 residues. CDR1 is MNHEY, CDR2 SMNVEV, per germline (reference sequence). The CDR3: CAGGQGNTQYF. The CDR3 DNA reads TGTGCCGGAGGACAGGGGAATACGCAGTATTTT.

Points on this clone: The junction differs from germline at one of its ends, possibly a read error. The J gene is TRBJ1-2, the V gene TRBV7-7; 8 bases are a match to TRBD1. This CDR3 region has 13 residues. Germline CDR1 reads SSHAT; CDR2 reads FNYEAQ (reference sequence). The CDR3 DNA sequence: TGTGCTAGCAGCTCACAGGGGGAGTATGGCTACACCTTC. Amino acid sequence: CASSSQGEYGYTF.

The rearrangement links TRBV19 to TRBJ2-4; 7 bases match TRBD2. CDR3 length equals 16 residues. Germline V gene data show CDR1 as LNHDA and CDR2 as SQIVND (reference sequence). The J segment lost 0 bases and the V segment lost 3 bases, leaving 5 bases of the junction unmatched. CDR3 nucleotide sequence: TGTGCCAGTAGTATCGCGGGGGAACTAGCCAAAAACATTCAGTACTTC. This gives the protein CASSIAGELAKNIQYF.

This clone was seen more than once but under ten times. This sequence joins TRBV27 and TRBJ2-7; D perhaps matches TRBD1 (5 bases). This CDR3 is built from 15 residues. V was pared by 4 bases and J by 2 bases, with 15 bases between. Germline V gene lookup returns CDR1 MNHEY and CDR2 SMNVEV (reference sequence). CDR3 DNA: TGTGCCAGCAGTTCCCCGACAGCTTTTCCCTACGAGCAGTACTTC. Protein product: CASSSPTAFPYEQYF.